This T cell receptor (beta chain) derives from a study of shared clonotypes between healthy human individuals. On the study more broadly: Per donor, three plates held CD4 naive cells, three held CD4 memory, two held CD8 naive and one held CD8 memory. General study results and limits: Sharing across four donors was highest in naive CD4 (around 5%) and lowest in memory CD8 (roughly 0.4%). Naive subsets, compared against memory subsets, generally had larger estimated richness values.

As to this clone: Its antigen is not identified.

CD8 cells classed as naive were CD45RO-negative and positively selected for CCR7, excluding terminally differentiated effector memory CD45RA+ cells. Deep level was the assay's run setting. Libraries were prepared by immunoSEQ multiplex PCR; TCRdb keeps only in-frame clonotypes and omits some of them. The sample includes some 740,000 clones, approximately 92% of them seen just once. V was pared by 5 bases and J by 4 bases, with 6 bases of the junction left unmatched. Germline CDR1 and CDR2: LNHNV and YYDKDF (reference sequence). The CDR3 contains 14 residues. The source is a man aged 30-40 years in good health. The specimen was naive CD8+ T cells sorted from blood. The chain employs TRBV15 and TRBJ2-7; TRBD1 aligns across 9 bases. CDR3 amino acids: CATSPGQGLYEQYF. Written as DNA, the CDR3 is TGTGCCACCAGCCCGGGACAGGGACTATACGAGCAGTACTTC.